This is a list of T cell receptor beta chains from one sample in a study of blood T cell repertoires in COVID-19. This table comes from immunoSEQ multiplex PCR, and its TCRdb copy is limited to in-frame clones, with some not included. The repertoire consists of 75,000 to 95,000 clones, with less than 85% occurring once and the leading ten covering under 5%. The material sequenced was peripheral blood. These receptor sequences come from a man between 65 and 79 years old with COVID-19, enrolled during active disease. CDR3s include the opening cysteine and the closing phenylalanine or tryptophan. The D gene is left open where the match is weak. Expanded clones get a size class; other rows say once, few or many, or leave the size out.

TRBJ2-1,NA,NA,TRBV15,TGTGCCACCAGCAGCTGGGGAGTCGGACGAAGCTCCTACAATGAGCAGTTCTTC,CATSSWGVGRSSYNEQFF
TRBJ1-5,NA,NA,TRBV10-3,TGTGCCATCAGTGAGTGGCAGGGCCCCCAGCATTTT,CAISEWQGPQHF
TRBJ1-5,NA,NA,TRBV28,TGTGCCAGCGGACTTTCGGGACAAGGTAGCAATCAGCCCCAGCATTTT,CASGLSGQGSNQPQHF
TRBJ2-6,few,NA,TRBV9,TGTGCCAGTGAGGGTGGGGCCAACGTCCTGACTTTC,CASEGGANVLTF
TRBJ2-2,NA,TRBD2,TRBV5-1,TGCGCCAGCAGCACGACTAGCGGTGGCACCGGGGAGCTGTTTTTT,CASSTTSGGTGELFF
TRBJ2-5,NA,TRBD1,TRBV28,TGTGCCAGCAGTTTATGGACAGGGGCGGAGACCCAGTACTTC,CASSLWTGAETQYF
TRBJ2-7,NA,NA,TRBV28,TGTGCCAGCACCAACCCCTGGGGCAGGGGCGAGCAGTACTTC,CASTNPWGRGEQYF
TRBJ2-1,NA,NA,TRBV6-2/TRBV6-3,TGTGCCAGCAGCCTAGACAGCTACAATGAGCAGTTCTTC,CASSLDSYNEQFF
TRBJ2-1,NA,TRBD2,TRBV28,TGTGCCAGCAGTTTACGGGGGGGTGTATACACGGAGCAGTTCTTC,CASSLRGGVYTEQFF
TRBJ2-1,NA,NA,TRBV11-2,TGTGCCAGCAGCTTAGCCGGGTCTAGATACAATGAGCAGTTCTTC,CASSLAGSRYNEQFF
TRBJ2-5,NA,TRBD2,TRBV6-2/TRBV6-3,TGTGCCAGCAGCCTTAGCGGGAACCAAGAGACCCAGTACTTC,CASSLSGNQETQYF
TRBJ2-3,few,TRBD2,TRBV9,TGTGCCAGCAGCGCGAGAGCGGGAGACCCCACAGATACGCAGTATTTT,CASSARAGDPTDTQYF
TRBJ2-2,NA,NA,TRBV11-3,TGTGCCAGCAGCTTGCGCCAGGGTGGCGGCACCGGGGAGCTGTTTTTT,CASSLRQGGGTGELFF
TRBJ2-7,NA,TRBD1,TRBV5-1,TGCGCCAGCAGCTTGGAAACCAGGGGGTCCTACGAGCAGTACTTC,CASSLETRGSYEQYF
TRBJ1-5,NA,NA,TRBV3-1/TRBV3-2,TGTGCCAGCAGCCAACAGGGGAATCAGCCCCAGCATTTT,CASSQQGNQPQHF
TRBJ1-1,NA,NA,TRBV6-2/TRBV6-3,TGTGCCAGCAGTTACTCGGGAGTTGGGTCTGAAGCTTTCTTT,CASSYSGVGSEAFF
TRBJ1-1,few,TRBD1,TRBV27,TGTGCCAGCAGTTTCCTCGGGACAGGTATGAACACTGAAGCTTTCTTT,CASSFLGTGMNTEAFF
TRBJ2-1,NA,TRBD2,TRBV18,TGTGCCAGCTCACCATTGCGGGAGAGCTTGAATGAGCAGTTCTTC,CASSPLRESLNEQFF
TRBJ1-4,many,NA,TRBV2,TGTGCCAGCACCCCAATGGGGCGGCTTAATGAAAAACTGTTTTTT,CASTPMGRLNEKLFF
TRBJ1-5,NA,NA,TRBV29-1,TGCAGCGTTGCGGGGGGCGATCAGCCCCAGCATTTT,CSVAGGDQPQHF
TRBJ2-1,NA,TRBD1,TRBV19,TGTGCCAGTAACCCATCCAGGGGGTACAATGAGCAGTTCTTC,CASNPSRGYNEQFF
TRBJ2-7,once,TRBD2,TRBV29-1,TGCAGCATACGACTAGCGGGTCCTCCACGCTATGAGCAGTACTTC,CSIRLAGPPRYEQYF
TRBJ2-1,NA,TRBD2,TRBV5-4,TGTGCCAGCAGCCTGAAGACTAGCGGGGCCTACAATGAGCAGTTCTTC,CASSLKTSGAYNEQFF
TRBJ1-2,NA,TRBD1,TRBV6-2/TRBV6-3,TGTGCCAGCAGTGACAGGGGGCGTTATGGCTACACCTTC,CASSDRGRYGYTF